This paragraph reports one T cell receptor (beta chain). The data stem from a study of T cell responses to AZD1222 COVID-19 vaccine. Here immunoSEQ multiplex PCR was the method, and the copy in TCRdb shows in-frame clones only, minus some. The sample has approximately 270,000 clones, 94% seen once. The length of the CDR3 is 16 residues. Germline CDR1 reads SGHTA; CDR2 reads FQGNSA. The V segment lost 4 bases and the J segment 6 bases; nucleotides outside the gene matches: 12. This clonotype was sampled from an adult who received the AZD1222 COVID-19 vaccine. The V gene is TRBV7-2, the J gene TRBJ1-2, with 9 bases that match TRBD1. This specimen was peripheral blood, taken 28 days after the second AZD1222 dose. CDR3 sequence (DNA): TGTGCCAGCAGCTCCCCGGGACAGGGACCATTCGATGGCTACACCTTC. Translated, it gives CASSSPGQGPFDGYTF.